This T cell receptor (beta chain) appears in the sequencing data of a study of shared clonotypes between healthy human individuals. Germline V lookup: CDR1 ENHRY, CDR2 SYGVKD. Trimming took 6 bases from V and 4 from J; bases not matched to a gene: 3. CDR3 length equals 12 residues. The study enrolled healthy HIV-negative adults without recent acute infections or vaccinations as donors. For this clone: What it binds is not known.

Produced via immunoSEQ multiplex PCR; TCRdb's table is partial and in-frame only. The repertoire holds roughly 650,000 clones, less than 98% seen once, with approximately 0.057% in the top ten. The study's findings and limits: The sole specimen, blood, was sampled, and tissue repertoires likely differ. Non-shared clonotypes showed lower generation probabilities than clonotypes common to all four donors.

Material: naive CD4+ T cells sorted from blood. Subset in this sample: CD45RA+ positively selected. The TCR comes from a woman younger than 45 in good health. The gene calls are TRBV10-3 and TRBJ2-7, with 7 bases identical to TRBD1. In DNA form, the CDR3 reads TGTGCCATCAGACGACAGGGATACGAGCAGTACTTC. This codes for CAIRRQGYEQYF.